This T cell receptor (beta chain) was obtained from a study of shared clonotypes between healthy human individuals (dated by TCRdb to the early 2020s). Regarding the study in general: A few men and two women, aged 18 to 49 years, made up the cohort. Per donor, three plates each were used for CD4 naive and CD4 memory, two for CD8 naive, and one for CD8 memory. Libraries were prepared and TCR repertoires were sequenced by different laboratories using diverse techniques, in order to increase sequencing depth and limit assay-specific biases. Blood TCR repertoires of a handful of healthy adults were deeply sequenced to estimate repertoire size and the extent of clonotype sharing between individuals. Between about 0.85 and 10 billion PBMCs per donor were obtained by leukapheresis. Study-level results and caveats: About 4.5% of naive CD4, 3.5% of naive CD8, about 2.5% of memory CD4, and 0.4% of memory CD8 clonotypes were shared across a few donors. Compared with non-shared clonotypes, clonotypes shared by all four sorted-subset donors had higher generation probabilities. Sampling was limited to blood, and TCR repertoires in tissue likely differ from TCR repertoires in blood. Naive subsets generally had larger estimated clonotype richness than memory subsets. Rarefaction of sorted-subset datasets indicated incomplete sequencing despite the large sequencing depth. Based on pairwise subsampling, the degree of clonotype sharing among donors was expected to be affected by sequencing depth. The genetic and exposure-history diversity represented was limited by the small number of donors.

As regards this clone: The antigen it recognizes is unknown. Base qualities are missing; no much larger clone stands one base away.

CDR1 and CDR2, per the germline V gene, are MDHEN and SYDVKM. V ends up 3 bases short and J 5 bases short, with an unmatched junction base count of 12. The CDR3 measures 17 amino acids from cysteine to phenylalanine. Only CDR3 DNA remains: 51 bases, in frame from the first base. Using the deep immunoSEQ assay, multiplex PCR amplified TCR CDR3 regions from genomic DNA. Extracted genomic DNA from each cell subset was spread evenly across all wells of several immunoSEQ 96-well plates, with each plate serving as a replicate. Each replicate PCR for sorted subsets received about 180 ng genomic DNA, equal to around 32,000 T cell genomes. Purified libraries were quantified with a Qubit 3.0 fluorometer, sized on a Bioanalyzer 2100, and re-quantified with the KAPA Library Quantification kit. Every immunoSEQ 96-well plate was sequenced on a separate single-read 150-cycle Illumina NextSeq 550 flow cell. The source study handled its data this way. The immunoSEQ output contained only junctional sequences without quality scores, so filtering could not match that applied to full-length reads. Sequences were annotated with PyIR, a Python wrapper for IgBLAST v1.9, using IMGT germline references to assign V/J genes and CDR3. Reads with weak V/J assignments (E-value above 1e-6), missing CDR3, stop codons, out-of-frame junctions, or ambiguous translated residues were removed. V3J clonotypes were defined as sequences sharing the same inferred V gene, J gene, and CDR3 amino acid sequence. Percentage overlap between repertoires was computed as shared unique clonotypes divided by the size of the smaller repertoire. Richness of each repertoire was evaluated using RTK rarefaction, the Chao1 estimator, and Recon v2.1 estimates of unobserved clonotypes. For all TCRbeta clonotypes obtained by the gDNA method from a few donors, generation probabilities were computed with OLGA. In TCRdb, the immuneACCESS table is reduced to in-frame sequences with V and J assigned. These tables do not hold every clone; where another copy was compared, an unresolved V gene accounts for under half, and the others remain unexplained. V and J calls and clone size follow that table, whereas D and trimming were derived from the DNA. The sample contains around 2,000,000 clones, roughly 91% of them found a single time. The top ten hold roughly 1.7% of the sample.

For the CD8 naive samples, CD45RO-negative cells were positively selected for CCR7, yielding a CD45RA+CCR7+ population from which TemRA cells were excluded. The donors were healthy, HIV-negative adults with no recently reported acute infections or vaccinations. Every donor was a Caucasian adult living in Nashville, Tennessee, USA. After blood collection by leukapheresis, PBMCs were isolated using Ficoll-Histopaque density gradient centrifugation and then cryopreserved in the vapor phase of liquid nitrogen. Purity and quantity of every magnetically sorted T cell population were checked by analytical flow cytometry. Genomic DNA was isolated from every sorted fraction and measured by UV absorbance on a Nanodrop 2000c.

Source material: naive CD8+ T cells from PBMCs. The sample's cell subset or site, from its label and the paper: CD45RA+CCR7+. The receptor's source is a man aged 18 to 35 in good health. Some clones in this sample may be carry-over from other donors' samples. Here the chain combines TRBV28 and TRBJ1-5, with 8 bases matching TRBD1. The CDR3 loop reads CASSFIGGQGKYQPQHF. The sequence in DNA is TGTGCCAGCAGTTTTATTGGAGGACAGGGAAAGTATCAGCCCCAGCATTTT.